This is a list of T cell receptor beta chains from one sample in a study of cytomegalovirus exposure and HLA in healthy donors. Clones were read by immunoSEQ multiplex PCR, and TCRdb kept only the in-frame ones, dropping some. The sample records about 140,000 clones, approximately 77% being singletons. Sequencing was performed on PBMCs. All receptors derive from a woman aged 45-60 years in good health and CMV-seronegative. The CDR3 runs from the conserved cysteine through the conserved F or W. The D gene is left open where the match is weak. A clone size is listed for some rows: how often the clone was seen (once, few, many), or a class if it is expanded.

V: TRBV28
D: .
size: .
J: TRBJ1-4
DNA: TGTGCCAGCAGCATGGGGGGAGTGTATGAAAAACTGTTTTTT
CDR3: CASSMGGVYEKLFF

V: TRBV7-2
D: TRBD2
size: .
J: TRBJ2-3
DNA: TGTGCCAGCAGCTGGGGGGACGGGGGGGGGTCAGATACGCAGTATTTT
CDR3: CASSWGDGGGSDTQYF

V: TRBV6-1
D: .
size: .
J: TRBJ2-5
DNA: TGTGCCAGCAGTGATTCCGGGGTAGAGACCCAGTACTTC
CDR3: CASSDSGVETQYF

V: TRBV19
D: .
size: few
J: TRBJ2-6
DNA: TGTGCCAGTGGGAGAGGGCACATCTCCTCTGGGGCCAACGTCCTGACTTTC
CDR3: CASGRGHISSGANVLTF

V: TRBV28
D: TRBD1
size: .
J: TRBJ2-7
DNA: TGTGCCAGCAGTACAGGGGGCCCCTACGAGCAGTACTTC
CDR3: CASSTGGPYEQYF

V: TRBV30
D: TRBD2
size: .
J: TRBJ2-5
DNA: TGTGCCTGGGCACCGGGACTAGCGGGGGGAGAGACCCAGTACTTC
CDR3: CAWAPGLAGGETQYF

V: TRBV4-2
D: TRBD2
size: .
J: TRBJ2-3
DNA: TGTGCCAGCAGCCTCTCCTCTAGCGGGGGTTTCACAGATACGCAGTATTTT
CDR3: CASSLSSSGGFTDTQYF

V: TRBV7-9
D: .
size: .
J: TRBJ2-3
DNA: TGTGCCAGCAGCCCAGGAAGGGACTCCCCGCAGTATTTT
CDR3: CASSPGRDSPQYF

V: TRBV5-1
D: TRBD1
size: once
J: TRBJ2-7
DNA: TGCGCCAGCAGCGCGACACAGGGGGCGGGGGAGCAGTACTTC
CDR3: CASSATQGAGEQYF

V: TRBV27
D: .
size: .
J: TRBJ1-4
DNA: TGTGCCAGCAGTTTACAGTTTGCAACTAATGAAAAACTGTTTTTT
CDR3: CASSLQFATNEKLFF

V: TRBV5-6
D: TRBD1
size: few
J: TRBJ1-2
DNA: TGTGCCAGCAGCTTACAGGGGATTAACTATGGCTACACCTTC
CDR3: CASSLQGINYGYTF

V: TRBV30
D: .
size: few
J: TRBJ2-7
DNA: TGTGCCTGGAGTTCCGGGACAATCGCCTCCCTACTTTACTTC
CDR3: CAWSSGTIASLLYF

V: TRBV23-1
D: .
size: .
J: TRBJ2-7
DNA: TGCGCCAGCAGTCGCTTCCCCCCGGACAGGGACTACTACGAGCAGTACTTC
CDR3: CASSRFPPDRDYYEQYF

V: TRBV19
D: .
size: .
J: TRBJ2-7
DNA: TGTGCCAGTAGTGGCCTGGGGGGGCCCGTGAGCTCCTACGAGCAGTACTTC
CDR3: CASSGLGGPVSSYEQYF

V: TRBV5-1
D: TRBD1
size: .
J: TRBJ2-3
DNA: TGCGCCAGCAGCCTACAACAGGGGGCCACAGATACGCAGTATTTT
CDR3: CASSLQQGATDTQYF

V: TRBV2
D: .
size: few
J: TRBJ1-1
DNA: TGTGCCAGCAGGGACGGGACAGAAGCTTTCTTT
CDR3: CASRDGTEAFF

V: TRBV2
D: TRBD2
size: .
J: TRBJ2-3
DNA: TGTGCCAGCATCTCCAGCGGGGGGTCCACAGATACGCAGTATTTT
CDR3: CASISSGGSTDTQYF

V: TRBV29-1
D: .
size: .
J: TRBJ2-5
DNA: TGCAGCGCAGGGGACGAGACCCAGTACTTC
CDR3: CSAGDETQYF

V: TRBV19
D: TRBD1
size: few
J: TRBJ1-1
DNA: TGTGCCAGTAGTACCCAAACAGGGGGCACTGAAGCTTTCTTT
CDR3: CASSTQTGGTEAFF

V: TRBV7-8
D: TRBD2
size: .
J: TRBJ2-3
DNA: TGTGCCAGCAGCTTAACCGTCAAGCGGGGGGCTGGCACAGATACGCAGTATTTT
CDR3: CASSLTVKRGAGTDTQYF

V: TRBV7-6
D: .
size: .
J: TRBJ1-2
DNA: TGTGCCAGCAGCTTAGGGCTAGGGGATGGGTATGGCTACACCTTC
CDR3: CASSLGLGDGYGYTF

V: TRBV4-2
D: TRBD2
size: .
J: TRBJ2-5
DNA: TGTGCCAGCAGCCAAGATGGGACTAGACAAGAGACCCAGTACTTC
CDR3: CASSQDGTRQETQYF

V: TRBV11-3
D: TRBD1
size: once
J: TRBJ1-1
DNA: TGTGCCAGCAGTACAGGGGGGAACACTGAAGCTTTCTTT
CDR3: CASSTGGNTEAFF

V: TRBV5-6
D: TRBD2
size: .
J: TRBJ2-3
DNA: TGTGCCAGCAGCCCGCTAGCGGACACAGATACGCAGTATTTT
CDR3: CASSPLADTDTQYF

V: TRBV5-1
D: .
size: .
J: TRBJ2-7
DNA: TGCGCCAGCAGCAACCCTACGACGCAAAGGGAGACCGAGCAGTACTTC
CDR3: CASSNPTTQRETEQYF

V: TRBV18
D: .
size: .
J: TRBJ2-7
DNA: TGTGCCAGCTCACCCCCGAGTACCTACGAGCAGTACTTC
CDR3: CASSPPSTYEQYF

V: TRBV19
D: .
size: .
J: TRBJ1-5
DNA: TGTGCCAGTAGTATCAGGGTAGGGGAAAGTCATCAGCCCCAGCATTTT
CDR3: CASSIRVGESHQPQHF

V: TRBV5-1
D: .
size: .
J: TRBJ1-1
DNA: TGCGCCAGCAGCGCGGACAGAATGAACACTGAAGCTTTCTTT
CDR3: CASSADRMNTEAFF

V: TRBV5-6
D: TRBD2
size: .
J: TRBJ2-3
DNA: TGTGCCAGCAGGCCCGGGGGGGCAGATACGCAGTATTTT
CDR3: CASRPGGADTQYF

V: TRBV5-1
D: TRBD1
size: .
J: TRBJ2-3
DNA: TGCGCCAGCAGCTCACCCGGACAGGGGGCAGATACGCAGTATTTT
CDR3: CASSSPGQGADTQYF

V: TRBV7-9
D: .
size: .
J: TRBJ2-5
DNA: TGTGCCAGCAGTCACGGACGGGAATTAGGGGAGACCCAGTACTTC
CDR3: CASSHGRELGETQYF

V: TRBV19
D: TRBD1
size: .
J: TRBJ1-1
DNA: TGTGCCAGTAGTCTAAGGACAGGGGGAGGCACTGAAGCTTTCTTT
CDR3: CASSLRTGGGTEAFF

V: TRBV19
D: TRBD1
size: .
J: TRBJ1-6
DNA: TGTGCCAGTAGTATTCGGGACAGTAATTCACCCCTCCACTTT
CDR3: CASSIRDSNSPLHF

V: TRBV28
D: .
size: few
J: TRBJ2-5
DNA: TGTGCCAGCAGTTTATCCCCCCAGGAGACCCAGTACTTC
CDR3: CASSLSPQETQYF

V: TRBV4-3
D: TRBD1
size: .
J: TRBJ2-2
DNA: TGCGCCAGCAGCCGATTGGGACAGGGGTCTACCGGGGAGCTGTTTTTT
CDR3: CASSRLGQGSTGELFF

V: TRBV6-1
D: TRBD1
size: .
J: TRBJ1-1
DNA: TGTGCCAGCACGGACAGGGTTGGCACTGAAGCTTTCTTT
CDR3: CASTDRVGTEAFF

V: TRBV7-3
D: .
size: .
J: TRBJ2-1
DNA: TGTGCCAGCAGCTTAAGTAGGAACAGCAATGAGCAGTTCTTC
CDR3: CASSLSRNSNEQFF

V: TRBV5-6
D: .
size: .
J: TRBJ2-7
DNA: TGTGCCAGCAGCTCTATTCAGGGTACCACCTACGAGCAGTACTTC
CDR3: CASSSIQGTTYEQYF

V: TRBV6-5
D: .
size: few
J: TRBJ2-3
DNA: TGTGCCAGCAGAAGGAGGAGAGACACAGATACGCAGTATTTT
CDR3: CASRRRRDTDTQYF

V: TRBV27
D: .
size: .
J: TRBJ2-7
DNA: TGTGCCAGCAGTTTGAAGGGACTCTCAGGGAACTACGAGCAGTACTTC
CDR3: CASSLKGLSGNYEQYF

V: TRBV2
D: .
size: .
J: TRBJ1-2
DNA: TGTGCCAGCAGTGAAGGCGGAACTAACTATGGCTACACCTTC
CDR3: CASSEGGTNYGYTF

V: TRBV29-1
D: .
size: .
J: TRBJ2-1
DNA: TGCAGCGTTAACTTGCGTTCCTACAATGAGCAGTTCTTC
CDR3: CSVNLRSYNEQFF

V: TRBV28
D: .
size: .
J: TRBJ1-1
DNA: TGTGCCAGCAGCCGACGGGCAGGGCTTATGAACACTGAAGCTTTCTTT
CDR3: CASSRRAGLMNTEAFF

V: TRBV2
D: .
size: .
J: TRBJ1-4
DNA: TGTGCCAGCAGTGACGGAAGGGGGTCAGGAAATGAAAAACTGTTTTTT
CDR3: CASSDGRGSGNEKLFF

V: TRBV7-9
D: .
size: .
J: TRBJ1-5
DNA: TGTGCCAGCAGCCAAGCGGAGCGTCAGCCCCAGCATTTT
CDR3: CASSQAERQPQHF

V: TRBV9
D: TRBD1
size: .
J: TRBJ2-3
DNA: TGTGCCAGCAGCTCCTCAACAGGGGGGATGGCAGATACGCAGTATTTT
CDR3: CASSSSTGGMADTQYF

V: TRBV9
D: .
size: .
J: TRBJ2-1
DNA: TGTGCCAGCAGCGTAGCTGGGGGGTCAACCTACAATGAGCAGTTCTTC
CDR3: CASSVAGGSTYNEQFF

V: TRBV19
D: TRBD2
size: .
J: TRBJ2-5
DNA: TGTGCCAGTAGTATGCCGGGATTAGCGGGGGGTATGGAGACCCAGTACTTC
CDR3: CASSMPGLAGGMETQYF

V: TRBV2
D: .
size: .
J: TRBJ1-5
DNA: TGTGCCAGCAGTAAGGAGGGCAGGAGCAATCAGCCCCAGCATTTT
CDR3: CASSKEGRSNQPQHF

V: TRBV30
D: .
size: .
J: TRBJ2-5
DNA: TGTGCCTGGGGGAGGCAAGAGACCCAGTACTTC
CDR3: CAWGRQETQYF

V: TRBV11-2
D: .
size: once
J: TRBJ2-5
DNA: TGTGCCAGCAGCTTAGACAGGTACCAAGAGACCCAGTACTTC
CDR3: CASSLDRYQETQYF

V: TRBV5-1
D: .
size: .
J: TRBJ1-3
DNA: TGCGCCAGCAGCTTTAGCCAGAGCTCTGGAAACACCATATATTTT
CDR3: CASSFSQSSGNTIYF